The rows below give T cell receptor beta chains drawn from one sample of a study of beta chain features in type 1 diabetes. This table comes from immunoSEQ multiplex PCR, and its TCRdb copy is limited to in-frame clones, with some not included. The data show fewer than 550,000 clones, with approximately 10% seen just once and 0.045% to 0.05% held by the top ten. The sequencing sample was made of naive CD4+ T cells from blood. The receptors come from a woman in her late teens or twenties in good health. Each CDR3 is given with its conserved first and last residue. D genes are given only for firm matches. Clone size is not always given. Where it is, it says once, few, many or a class for expanded clones.

J gene: TRBJ2-3
clone size: .
V gene: TRBV29-1
D gene: .
CDR3 DNA: TGCAGCGTTGATCCGGGCGGAACACCTAGCACAGATACGCAGTATTTT
CDR3 protein: CSVDPGGTPSTDTQYF

J gene: TRBJ2-3
clone size: few
V gene: TRBV18
D gene: .
CDR3 DNA: TGTGCCAGCTCACCAAGGGGCGGGACCCCAGATACGCAGTATTTT
CDR3 protein: CASSPRGGTPDTQYF

J gene: TRBJ1-5
clone size: .
V gene: TRBV4-2
D gene: TRBD1
CDR3 DNA: TGTGCCAGCAGCCAAGGAGGACAGGCCAATCAGCCCCAGCATTTT
CDR3 protein: CASSQGGQANQPQHF

J gene: TRBJ2-7
clone size: .
V gene: TRBV18
D gene: .
CDR3 DNA: TGTGCCAGCTCGTCCCGGGACGGCAGCTACGAGCAGTACTTC
CDR3 protein: CASSSRDGSYEQYF

J gene: TRBJ2-5
clone size: .
V gene: TRBV7-2
D gene: .
CDR3 DNA: TGTGCCAGCAGCCCACCGGGCCAAGAGACCCAGTACTTC
CDR3 protein: CASSPPGQETQYF

J gene: TRBJ1-1
clone size: .
V gene: TRBV20-1
D gene: .
CDR3 DNA: TGCAGTGCTAGGGGTGCCGGAGCTTTCTTT
CDR3 protein: CSARGAGAFF

J gene: TRBJ2-1
clone size: few
V gene: TRBV7-2
D gene: .
CDR3 DNA: TGTGCCAGTGGGGGGTACAATGAGCAGTTCTTC
CDR3 protein: CASGGYNEQFF

J gene: TRBJ1-3
clone size: .
V gene: TRBV30
D gene: .
CDR3 DNA: TGTGCCTGGAGTCCTTTTTCGTCCGCTGGAAACACCATATATTTT
CDR3 protein: CAWSPFSSAGNTIYF

J gene: TRBJ1-5
clone size: .
V gene: TRBV29-1
D gene: .
CDR3 DNA: TGCAGCGTTGAAGAGGGGGCCGATCAGCCCCAGCATTTT
CDR3 protein: CSVEEGADQPQHF

J gene: TRBJ2-6
clone size: few
V gene: TRBV6-1
D gene: .
CDR3 DNA: TGTGCCAGCAGTGCCGCGTCAGCTGGGGCCAACGTCCTGACTTTC
CDR3 protein: CASSAASAGANVLTF

J gene: TRBJ2-5
clone size: few
V gene: TRBV6-5
D gene: .
CDR3 DNA: TGTGCCAGCAGCAGGAGCCAAGAGACCCAGTACTTC
CDR3 protein: CASSRSQETQYF

J gene: TRBJ2-2
clone size: .
V gene: TRBV18
D gene: .
CDR3 DNA: TGTGCCAGCTCACCAATGGATTTCACCGGGGAGCTGTTTTTT
CDR3 protein: CASSPMDFTGELFF

J gene: TRBJ2-1
clone size: .
V gene: TRBV14
D gene: .
CDR3 DNA: TGTGCCAGCAGCCAAGGGATATACAATGAGCAGTTCTTC
CDR3 protein: CASSQGIYNEQFF

J gene: TRBJ2-5
clone size: many
V gene: TRBV7-9
D gene: .
CDR3 DNA: TGTGCCAGCAGCTTCGGAGAGACCCAGTACTTC
CDR3 protein: CASSFGETQYF

J gene: TRBJ1-2
clone size: few
V gene: TRBV7-2
D gene: .
CDR3 DNA: TGTGCCAGCAGCTCAAGGACTGGGAACTATGGCTACACCTTC
CDR3 protein: CASSSRTGNYGYTF

J gene: TRBJ1-4
clone size: .
V gene: TRBV5-1
D gene: TRBD1
CDR3 DNA: TGCGCCAGCAGCTACGACAGGGGGAATGAAAAACTGTTTTTT
CDR3 protein: CASSYDRGNEKLFF

J gene: TRBJ2-3
clone size: .
V gene: TRBV7-3
D gene: TRBD2
CDR3 DNA: TGTGCCAGCAGCCGGGGTAGCGGGAAATCAGATACGCAGTATTTT
CDR3 protein: CASSRGSGKSDTQYF